The TCR beta chain described here comes from a study of CD8+CD57+ T cells in acquired aplastic anemia (dated by TCRdb to 2017 to 2018). Notes on the research overall: DNA extracted from sorted CD4+ and CD8+ cells had a mean of about 3.3 ug, with a range of about 0.18 to 27.4 ug. CD8+CD57+ expansion was defined as a frequency above the mean frequency observed in healthy subjects.

Findings and caveats that apply to the study as a whole: Between patients and healthy controls, no significant difference in CD8+ Simpson's diversity was found (P=0.060). Around 30 CD8+ CDR3 sequences were shared between patients and controls but appeared highly expressed in patients and within their immunodominant clones.

Profiling of TCR beta VDJ combinations and CDR3 sequences used genomic DNA as the template. TCR repertoire sequencing was run on an Illumina HiSeq 2000. From the authors' description of their analysis: Repertoires were assessed using TRBV/TRBJ rearrangement plots, CDR3 size and DJ length profiles, and Simpson's diversity index. The most abundant DNA sequence in the deep sequencing data was defined as the immunodominant clone. CDR3 amino acid sequences were screened for sharing across subjects and compared with published repertoires and the VDJdb database. TCRdb reworked the public reads: Q25 trimming with fastp, MiXCR clone assembly, productive beta chains retained. Records with the same CDR3 protein are collapsed into one entry carrying the most frequent genes and DNA. In this record, the V and J calls reflect TCRdb's handling and not the investigators' own analysis. Counted in this sample were about 180,000 distinct CDR3 sequences; approximately 48% of them appeared once. The ten largest clonotypes hold about 1.8% of the sample.

Flow cytometry had shown CD8+CD57+ cell expansion in the patients selected for sequencing. Severe acquired aplastic anemia was diagnosed in all patients according to International Study of Aplastic Anemia and Agranulocytosis and Camitta criteria. No patient had received any therapy when blood was sampled. In the study, sorted CD4+ and CD8+ blood T cells from patients with severe aplastic anemia and from healthy subjects underwent deep sequencing of TCR repertoires. In the USA, patient enrollment took place under clinicaltrials.gov protocols 00001620, 01623167, 00001397, 00071045, 00081523 and 00961064. Ficoll-Paque density gradient centrifugation was used to isolate peripheral blood mononuclear cells. Before DNA extraction, CD4+ and CD8+ T cells were sorted by FACS or by magnetic beads. As for this clonotype: No antigen is known for it. No base-level quality is on record; no much larger clone is a single base apart.

CDR1 and CDR2 are read off the germline V gene as KGHDR and SFDVKD. V is shortened by 5 bases, J by 5 bases, and the region joining them spans 20 bases. The CDR3 has 16 amino acids, counting the end cysteine and phenylalanine. Kept here is only the CDR3 DNA, which spans 48 bases and is read in frame from base 1. The sequenced sample consisted of sorted CD4+, CD8+, or CD8+CD57+ T cells (not recorded which) from PBMCs. This TCR was sampled from a human donor with aplastic anemia. The chain was built from TRBV24-1 and TRBJ2-5; tentative D gene TRBD1, with 6 bases matching. DNA sequence: TGTGCCACCAGTGGGCCGGGACAAAACTCGCGGGAGACCCAGTACTTC. Its coded protein is CATSGPGQNSRETQYF.